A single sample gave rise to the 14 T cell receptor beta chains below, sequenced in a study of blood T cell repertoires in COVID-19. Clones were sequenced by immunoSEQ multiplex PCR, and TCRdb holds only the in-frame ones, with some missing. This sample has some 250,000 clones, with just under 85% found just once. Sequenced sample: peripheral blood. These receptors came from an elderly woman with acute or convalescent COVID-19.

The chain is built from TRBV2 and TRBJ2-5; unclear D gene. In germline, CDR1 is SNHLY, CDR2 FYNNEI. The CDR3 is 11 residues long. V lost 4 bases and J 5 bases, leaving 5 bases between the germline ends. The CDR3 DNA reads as TGTGCCAGCAGTGCCTTTGAGACCCAGTACTTC. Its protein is CASSAFETQYF.

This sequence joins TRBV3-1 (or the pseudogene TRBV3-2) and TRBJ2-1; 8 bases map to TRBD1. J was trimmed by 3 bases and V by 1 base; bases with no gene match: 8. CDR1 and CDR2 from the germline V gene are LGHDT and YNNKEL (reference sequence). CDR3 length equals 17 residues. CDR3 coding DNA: TGTGCCAGCAGCCAAGGACTTCAGGGGGCACTCTACAATGAGCAGTTCTTC. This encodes CASSQGLQGALYNEQFF.

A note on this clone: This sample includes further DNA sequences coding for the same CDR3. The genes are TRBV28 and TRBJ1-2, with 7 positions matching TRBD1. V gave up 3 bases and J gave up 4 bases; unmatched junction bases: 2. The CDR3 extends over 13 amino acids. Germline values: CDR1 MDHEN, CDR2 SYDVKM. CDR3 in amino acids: CASSLGTAYGYTF. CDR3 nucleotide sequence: TGTGCCAGCAGTTTGGGGACAGCCTATGGCTACACCTTC.

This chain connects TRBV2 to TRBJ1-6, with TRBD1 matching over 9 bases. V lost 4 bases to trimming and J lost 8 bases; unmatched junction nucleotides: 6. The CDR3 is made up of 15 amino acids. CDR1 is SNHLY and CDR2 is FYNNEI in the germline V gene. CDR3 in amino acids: CASSVQGARDSPLHF. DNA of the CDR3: TGTGCCAGCAGTGTACAGGGGGCGAGGGATTCACCCCTCCACTTT. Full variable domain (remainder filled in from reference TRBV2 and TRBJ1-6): EPEVTQTPSHQVTQMGQEVILRCVPISNHLYFYWYRQILGQKVEFLVSFYNNEISEKSEIFDDQFSVERPDGSNFTLKIRSTKLEDSAMYFCASSVQGARDSPLHFGNGTRLTVT.

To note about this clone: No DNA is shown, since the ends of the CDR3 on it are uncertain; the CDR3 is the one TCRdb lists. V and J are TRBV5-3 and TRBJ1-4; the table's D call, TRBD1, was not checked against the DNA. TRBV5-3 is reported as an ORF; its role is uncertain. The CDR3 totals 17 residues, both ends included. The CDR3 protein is CARSFGPGAATNEKLFF.

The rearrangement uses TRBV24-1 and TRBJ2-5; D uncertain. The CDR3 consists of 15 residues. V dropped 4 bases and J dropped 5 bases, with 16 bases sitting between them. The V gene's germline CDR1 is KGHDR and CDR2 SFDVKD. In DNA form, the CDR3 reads TGTGCCACCAGTGAGCACGGCCCTGCGAGGGAGACCCAGTACTTC. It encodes CATSEHGPARETQYF.

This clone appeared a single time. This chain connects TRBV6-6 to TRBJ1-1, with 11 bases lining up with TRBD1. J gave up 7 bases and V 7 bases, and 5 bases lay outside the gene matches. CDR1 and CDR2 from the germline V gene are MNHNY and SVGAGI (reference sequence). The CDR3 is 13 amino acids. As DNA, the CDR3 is TGTGCCAGCACTTCGGGACAGGGGGTTGAAGCTTTCTTT. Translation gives CASTSGQGVEAFF.

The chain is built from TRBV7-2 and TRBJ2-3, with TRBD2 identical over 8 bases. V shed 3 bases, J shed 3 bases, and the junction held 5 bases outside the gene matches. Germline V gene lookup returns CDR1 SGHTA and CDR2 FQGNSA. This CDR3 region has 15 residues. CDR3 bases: TGTGCCAGCAGCTTCGGCGGGGGGCGGACAGATACGCAGTATTTT. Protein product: CASSFGGGRTDTQYF.

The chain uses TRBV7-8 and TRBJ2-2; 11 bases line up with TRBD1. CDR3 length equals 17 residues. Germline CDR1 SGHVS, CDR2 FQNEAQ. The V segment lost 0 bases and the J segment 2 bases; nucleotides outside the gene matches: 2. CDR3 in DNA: TGTGCCAGCAGCTTAGCTCGGACAGGGGGCAACACCGGGGAGCTGTTTTTT. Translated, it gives CASSLARTGGNTGELFF.

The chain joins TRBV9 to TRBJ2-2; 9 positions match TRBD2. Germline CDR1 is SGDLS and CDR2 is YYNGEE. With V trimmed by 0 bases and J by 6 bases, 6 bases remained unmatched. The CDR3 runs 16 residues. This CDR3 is CASSVEPSGAAGELFF. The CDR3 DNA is TGTGCCAGCAGCGTAGAGCCTAGCGGGGCAGCCGGGGAGCTGTTTTTT.

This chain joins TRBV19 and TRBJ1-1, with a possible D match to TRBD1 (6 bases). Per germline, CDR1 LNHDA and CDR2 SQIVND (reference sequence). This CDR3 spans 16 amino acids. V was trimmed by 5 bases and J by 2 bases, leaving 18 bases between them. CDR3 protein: CASSRDRAGVNTEAFF. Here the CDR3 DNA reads TGTGCCAGTAGTCGGGACCGGGCAGGGGTTAACACTGAAGCTTTCTTT.

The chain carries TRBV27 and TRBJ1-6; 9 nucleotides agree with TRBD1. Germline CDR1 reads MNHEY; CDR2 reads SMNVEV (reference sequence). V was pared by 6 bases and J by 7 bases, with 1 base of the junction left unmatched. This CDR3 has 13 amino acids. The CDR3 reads CASRDRGNSPLHF. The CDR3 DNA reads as TGTGCCAGCAGAGACAGGGGGAATTCACCCCTCCACTTT.

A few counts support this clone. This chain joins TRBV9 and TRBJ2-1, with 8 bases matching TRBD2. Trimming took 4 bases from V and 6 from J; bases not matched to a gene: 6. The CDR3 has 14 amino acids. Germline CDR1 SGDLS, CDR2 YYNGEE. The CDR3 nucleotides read TGTGCCAGCAGCTCCGGACTAGCTGTCAATGAGCAGTTCTTC. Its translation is CASSSGLAVNEQFF.

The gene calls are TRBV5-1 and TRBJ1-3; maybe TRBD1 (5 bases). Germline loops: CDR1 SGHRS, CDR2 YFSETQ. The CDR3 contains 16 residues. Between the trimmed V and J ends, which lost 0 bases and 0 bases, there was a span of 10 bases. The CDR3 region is CASSLAGDFSGNTIYF. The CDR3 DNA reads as TGCGCCAGCAGCTTGGCCGGGGACTTCTCTGGAAACACCATATATTTT.